The rows below give T cell receptor beta chains drawn from one sample of a study of siplizumab effects on memory and regulatory T cells. Measured with immunoSEQ multiplex PCR; TCRdb has only the in-frame clones, and not every one. The repertoire holds some 100,000 clones, with 75% to 95% as singletons. The sequenced material came from CD4+ T cells sorted from blood. These receptors were obtained from a human donor in good health. The CDR3 runs from the conserved cysteine through the conserved F or W. The D gene is left open where the match is weak. Clone size appears in some rows only: once, few, many, or a class for an expanded clone.

J gene	clone size	D gene	V gene	CDR3 DNA	CDR3 protein
TRBJ2-1	.	TRBD2	TRBV7-9	TGTGCCAGCATCAGTGGAGCGGGGGGATTCAACAATGAGCAGTTCTTC	CASISGAGGFNNEQFF
TRBJ1-1	.	.	TRBV28	TGTGCCAGCAGTTTACCCCAGGGTATGAACACTGAAGCTTTCTTT	CASSLPQGMNTEAFF
TRBJ1-1	.	TRBD1	TRBV7-9	TGTGCCAGCAGCTTTACCCGGGACAGGAACACTGAAGCTTTCTTT	CASSFTRDRNTEAFF
TRBJ2-3	.	.	TRBV2	TGTGCCAGCAGACTAGGGGCAGATACGCAGTATTTT	CASRLGADTQYF
TRBJ2-2	.	.	TRBV5-1	TGCGCCAGCAGCTTGGGTGTATCGGGGAGGAATACCGGGGAGCTGTTTTTT	CASSLGVSGRNTGELFF
TRBJ1-2	.	TRBD1	TRBV19	TGTGCCAGTAGCCCAACCACAGGGGTCAGCTATGGCTACACCTTC	CASSPTTGVSYGYTF
TRBJ1-4	.	.	TRBV7-7	TGTGCCAGCAGCCCGACTGCAACTAATGAAAAACTGTTTTTT	CASSPTATNEKLFF
TRBJ2-1	.	TRBD1	TRBV5-1	TGCGCCAGCAGCCTGACAGGGGAGGACTACAATGAGCAGTTCTTC	CASSLTGEDYNEQFF
TRBJ2-2	.	TRBD1	TRBV15	TGTGCCACCAGCAGAGATCGGACAGGGTTTGGTGGGGAGCTGTTTTTT	CATSRDRTGFGGELFF
TRBJ1-4	few	.	TRBV18	TGTGCCAGCTCACCAGAAGACAGGTATAATGAAAAACTGTTTTTT	CASSPEDRYNEKLFF
TRBJ1-1	.	TRBD1	TRBV11-2	TGTGCCAGCAGCGGGCGACAGGGGAGTAACACTGAAGCTTTCTTT	CASSGRQGSNTEAFF
TRBJ1-3	.	.	TRBV5-1	TGCGCCAGCAGCAGAGAAATGCAGGGGATCGGAAACACCATATATTTT	CASSREMQGIGNTIYF
TRBJ2-1	.	TRBD2	TRBV5-1	TGCGCCAGCAACGGGGGGTCGAACAATGAGCAGTTCTTC	CASNGGSNNEQFF
TRBJ2-7	.	.	TRBV18	TGTGCCAGCTCACCCGTCGACCCGGCCTACGAGCAGTACTTC	CASSPVDPAYEQYF
TRBJ2-1	.	.	TRBV28	TGTGCCAGCAGTTTATCGGCACCGCCCCGGCAGTTCTTC	CASSLSAPPRQFF
TRBJ2-1	.	.	TRBV5-6	TGTGCCAGCAGCTTATGGCAGACTAATGAGCAGTTCTTC	CASSLWQTNEQFF
TRBJ2-5	.	.	TRBV2	TGTGCCAGCAGAGAGGCGCTCGAGACCCAGTACTTC	CASREALETQYF
TRBJ2-1	once	TRBD1	TRBV4-3	TGCGCCAGCAGTTTGGACAGGGGGATCTACAATGAGCAGTTCTTC	CASSLDRGIYNEQFF
TRBJ2-7	.	.	TRBV4-3	TGCGCCAGCAGCCAAGCGCGCGGAGGGGTCTACGAGCAGTACTTC	CASSQARGGVYEQYF
TRBJ2-3	.	TRBD1	TRBV6-1	TGTGCCAGCAGACCGACAGGGGCAGATACGCAGTATTTT	CASRPTGADTQYF
TRBJ2-3	.	TRBD2	TRBV4-3	TGCGCCAGCAGCCAAGACCTAGCGGGGGGCACAGATACGCAGTATTTT	CASSQDLAGGTDTQYF
TRBJ1-5	.	TRBD1	TRBV7-2	TGTGCCAGCAGCCTAGGGGCGACAGGGAAGGGCAATCAGCCCCAGCATTTT	CASSLGATGKGNQPQHF
TRBJ2-3	.	TRBD2	TRBV7-2	TGTGCCAGCAGCTTAGCGTACGGGGGGGGCACAGATACGCAGTATTTT	CASSLAYGGGTDTQYF
TRBJ1-1	.	.	TRBV19	TGTGCCAGTAAAGGGGGGGAAGGGAACACTGAAGCTTTCTTT	CASKGGEGNTEAFF
TRBJ1-2	.	.	TRBV19	TGTGCCAGTAGTATGGGCCCAGCGGCGGGAGGAAACTATGGCTACACCTTC	CASSMGPAAGGNYGYTF
TRBJ2-5	.	.	TRBV27	TGTGCCAGCAGCTCTGGGGATCGTAGTCCCGAGACCCAGTACTTC	CASSSGDRSPETQYF
TRBJ1-6	.	TRBD1	TRBV2	TGTGCCAGTAAGGGACAGGGCAATAATTCACCCCTCCACTTT	CASKGQGNNSPLHF
TRBJ2-1	.	.	TRBV30	TGTGCCTGGGCGAGCGGTGCCTACAATGAGCAGTTCTTC	CAWASGAYNEQFF
TRBJ1-1	.	.	TRBV2	TGTGCCAGCAGTGACAGGTTTTTGAACACTGAAGCTTTCTTT	CASSDRFLNTEAFF
TRBJ2-5	.	.	TRBV18	TGTGCCAGCTCACCAGGTGCCCAAGAGACCCAGTACTTC	CASSPGAQETQYF
TRBJ1-1	.	.	TRBV7-2	TGTGCCAGCAGCTTACAGGGTGAGGGCACTGAAGCTTTCTTT	CASSLQGEGTEAFF
TRBJ2-3	.	.	TRBV27	TGTGCCAGCAGGGGGCGGGGCACAGATACGCAGTATTTT	CASRGRGTDTQYF
TRBJ2-2	.	.	TRBV11-2	TGTGCCAGCAGCTTTTTTAGCGGGGAGCTGTTTTTT	CASSFFSGELFF
TRBJ2-1	.	.	TRBV18	TGTGCCAGCTCACCACTGCTAGACCATAATGAGCAGTTCTTC	CASSPLLDHNEQFF
TRBJ2-5	.	.	TRBV7-9	TGTGCCAGCAGCTCTTACGAGACCCAGTACTTC	CASSSYETQYF
TRBJ2-1	.	.	TRBV5-1	TGCGCCAGCAGCTTGGGGCAGCCCTACAATGAGCAGTTCTTC	CASSLGQPYNEQFF
TRBJ1-1	.	.	TRBV5-1	TGCGCCAGCACAAAGATACGGGGAGTGGAGAACACTGAAGCTTTCTTT	CASTKIRGVENTEAFF
TRBJ2-7	.	.	TRBV30	TGTGCCTGGAACATAGCCGGCGAGCAGTACTTC	CAWNIAGEQYF
TRBJ1-2	.	TRBD1	TRBV19	TGTGCCAGTAGTATCACAGGGACAGCTAACTATGGCTACACCTTC	CASSITGTANYGYTF
TRBJ1-2	.	.	TRBV5-1	TGCGCCAGCAGCGGAGCGGACAACTATGGCTACACCTTC	CASSGADNYGYTF
TRBJ1-2	.	.	TRBV30	TGTGCCTGGAGTGGCGAAACTCATGGCTACACCTTC	CAWSGETHGYTF
TRBJ1-1	.	TRBD1	TRBV27	TGTGCCAGCAAAATACCGGGACAGGGGAATACTGAAGCTTTCTTT	CASKIPGQGNTEAFF
TRBJ2-7	.	TRBD2	TRBV19	TGTGCCAGTAGTATGGCTAGCGGGGAGTCCTACGAGCAGTACTTC	CASSMASGESYEQYF
TRBJ1-4	.	.	TRBV15	TGTGCCACCAGCAGGGTCTTGGACAGTTCCATGGAAAAACTGTTTTTT	CATSRVLDSSMEKLFF
TRBJ2-7	.	.	TRBV2	TGTGCCAGCAGTGAGGCGGCGCGGTCCTGGCGGGGCCTCTACGAGCAGTACTTC	CASSEAARSWRGLYEQYF
TRBJ1-1	once	.	TRBV6-1	TGTGCCAGCAGTGAAGCAGTGAGCACTGAAGCTTTCTTT	CASSEAVSTEAFF
TRBJ2-1	.	TRBD2	TRBV6-4	TGTGCCAGCAGCCGGTCCGAGCGGGGGATCAATGAGCAGTTCTTC	CASSRSERGINEQFF
TRBJ1-2	few	.	TRBV28	TGTGCCAGCAGTTTACACGCAGGGAACTATGGCTACACCTTC	CASSLHAGNYGYTF
TRBJ1-6	.	TRBD1	TRBV7-2	TGTGCCAGCAGCTGGAGGGGGCAGGGATCACCTCTCCACTTT	CASSWRGQGSPLHF
TRBJ1-5	.	.	TRBV6-6	TGTGCCAGCAGTTTGCAGGGCAATCAGCCCCAGCATTTT	CASSLQGNQPQHF
TRBJ2-5	.	.	TRBV18	TGTGCCAGCTCCCGGGCAGCTCCAACTATCCAAGAGACCCAGTACTTC	CASSRAAPTIQETQYF
TRBJ2-3	.	TRBD2	TRBV9	TGTGCCAGCAGCGGATCCTTGACTAGCGGGGGGGCCGCGAATACGCAGTATTTT	CASSGSLTSGGAANTQYF
TRBJ2-7	few	TRBD1	TRBV12-5	TGTGCTAGTGGTCCCCCGACAGGGAACGAGCAGTACTTC	CASGPPTGNEQYF
TRBJ2-7	.	.	TRBV28	TGTGCCAGCAGCCCTAACAGGGTCCCCTACGAGCAGTACTTC	CASSPNRVPYEQYF
TRBJ2-5	.	.	TRBV7-7	TGTGCCAGCAGCCCCACCCTCTCGGGAGAGACCCAGTACTTC	CASSPTLSGETQYF
TRBJ1-1	.	TRBD1	TRBV19	TGTGCCACGATGCGGGACAGGGGTTCGGGAACTGAAGCTTTCTTT	CATMRDRGSGTEAFF
TRBJ1-5	.	.	TRBV4-1	TGCGCCAGCAGCCAAGTGGGGGGGGGAAGCAATCAGCCCCAGCATTTT	CASSQVGGGSNQPQHF
TRBJ2-7	.	TRBD1	TRBV7-2	TGTGCCAGCAGCTCCGGACAGGGGGGGAATCGGCTGAAGCAGTACTTC	CASSSGQGGNRLKQYF
TRBJ2-3	.	.	TRBV7-3	TGTGCCAGCAGGAAAACTAGCACAGATACGCAGTATTTT	CASRKTSTDTQYF